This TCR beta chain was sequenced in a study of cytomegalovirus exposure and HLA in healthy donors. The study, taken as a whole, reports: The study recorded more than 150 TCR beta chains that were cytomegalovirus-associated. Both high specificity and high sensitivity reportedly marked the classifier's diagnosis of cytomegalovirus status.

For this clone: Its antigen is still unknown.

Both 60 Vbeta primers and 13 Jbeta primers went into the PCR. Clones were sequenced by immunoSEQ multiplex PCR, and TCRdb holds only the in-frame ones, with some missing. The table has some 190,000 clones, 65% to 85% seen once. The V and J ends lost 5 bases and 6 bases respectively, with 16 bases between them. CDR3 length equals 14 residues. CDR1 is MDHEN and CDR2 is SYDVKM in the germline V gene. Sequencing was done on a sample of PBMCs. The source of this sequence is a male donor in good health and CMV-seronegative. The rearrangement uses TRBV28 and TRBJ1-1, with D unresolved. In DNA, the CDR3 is TGTGCCAGCAGTCACCGGGAGGGAAACGCTGAAGCTTTCTTT. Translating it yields CASSHREGNAEAFF.